This TCR beta chain was sequenced during a study of T-cell reconstitution after alpha-beta-depleted transplantation in children. This CDR3 is 18 amino acids long. The junction had 12 bases not matched to a gene; V was cut back by 1 base and J by 8 bases. Germline-derived CDR1 and CDR2 are KGHDR and SFDVKD. Construction of the TCRbeta library involved unique molecular identifiers. TCRdb ran MiXCR on the PCR reads and lists one entry per CDR3 protein. The sample lists about 980,000 distinct CDR3 sequences; 25% to 35% were seen once. This clonotype was found a few times. Since the CDR3 does not end with the conserved phenylalanine or tryptophan, this likely comes from a read error.

The chain couples TRBV24-1 to TRBJ2-2; TRBD2 agrees at 10 bases. This TCR was sampled from a boy younger than two who had a stem cell transplant for SCID, so the T cells may come from the graft donor. The sequences come from PBMCs, mostly from graft donor cells, collected 360 days after TCRalphabeta/CD19-depleted stem cell transplant. CDR3 nucleotide sequence: TGTGCCACCAGTGATTTTACTCAGGGGACTAGCGATAGAGGGGAGCTGTTTCTT. Encoded protein: CATSDFTQGTSDRGELFL.